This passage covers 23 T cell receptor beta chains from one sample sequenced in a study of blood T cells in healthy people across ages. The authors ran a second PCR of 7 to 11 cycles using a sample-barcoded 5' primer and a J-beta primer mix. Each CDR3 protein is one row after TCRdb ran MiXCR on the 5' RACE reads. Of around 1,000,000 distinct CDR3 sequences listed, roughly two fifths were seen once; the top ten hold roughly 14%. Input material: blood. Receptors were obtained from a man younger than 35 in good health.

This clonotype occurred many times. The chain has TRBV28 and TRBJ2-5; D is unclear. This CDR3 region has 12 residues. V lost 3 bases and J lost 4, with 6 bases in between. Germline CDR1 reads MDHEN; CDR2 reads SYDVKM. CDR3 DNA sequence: TGTGCCAGCAGTTTGGCCATAGAGACCCAGTACTTC. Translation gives CASSLAIETQYF.

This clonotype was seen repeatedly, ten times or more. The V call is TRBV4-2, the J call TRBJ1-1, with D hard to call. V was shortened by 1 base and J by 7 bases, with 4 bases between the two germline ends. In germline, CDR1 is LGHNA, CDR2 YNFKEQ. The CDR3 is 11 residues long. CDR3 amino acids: CASSQGVEAFF. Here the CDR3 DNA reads TGTGCCAGCAGCCAAGGGGTTGAAGCTTTCTTT.

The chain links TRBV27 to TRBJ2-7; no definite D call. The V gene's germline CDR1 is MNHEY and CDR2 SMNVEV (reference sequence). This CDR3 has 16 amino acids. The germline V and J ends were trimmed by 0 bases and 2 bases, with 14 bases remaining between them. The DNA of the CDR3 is TGTGCCAGCAGTTTATCTCCCGGGCCTACGACCTACGAGCAGTACTTC. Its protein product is CASSLSPGPTTYEQYF.

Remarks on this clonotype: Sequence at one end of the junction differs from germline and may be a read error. CDR3 loop: CANNNGEPFF. As DNA, the CDR3 is TGTGCCAACAATAACGGGGAGCCGTTTTTT. The chain employs TRBV7-3 and TRBJ2-2; D is possibly TRBD2 (5 bases). This CDR3 has 10 amino acids. CDR1 and CDR2 from the germline V gene are SGHTA and FQGTGA.

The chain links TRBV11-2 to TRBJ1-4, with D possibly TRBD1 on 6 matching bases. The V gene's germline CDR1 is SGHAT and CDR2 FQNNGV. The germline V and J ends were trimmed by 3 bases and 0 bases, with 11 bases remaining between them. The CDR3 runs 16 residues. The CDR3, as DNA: TGTGCCAGCAGCTTGGGCAGGGGAACAACTAATGAAAAACTGTTTTTT. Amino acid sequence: CASSLGRGTTNEKLFF.

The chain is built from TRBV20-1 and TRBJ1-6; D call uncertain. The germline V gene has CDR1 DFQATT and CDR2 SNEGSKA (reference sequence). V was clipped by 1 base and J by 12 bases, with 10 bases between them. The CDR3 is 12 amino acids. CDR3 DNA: TGCAGTGCTAGAGTCAACGAGAAACCCCTCCACTTT. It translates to CSARVNEKPLHF.

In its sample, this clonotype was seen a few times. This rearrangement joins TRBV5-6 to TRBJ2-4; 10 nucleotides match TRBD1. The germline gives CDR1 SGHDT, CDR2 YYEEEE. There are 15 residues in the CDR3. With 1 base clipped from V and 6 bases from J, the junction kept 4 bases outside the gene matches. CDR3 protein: CASSLLGQGRNIQYF. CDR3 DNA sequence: TGTGCCAGCAGCTTGCTGGGACAGGGGCGAAACATTCAGTACTTC.

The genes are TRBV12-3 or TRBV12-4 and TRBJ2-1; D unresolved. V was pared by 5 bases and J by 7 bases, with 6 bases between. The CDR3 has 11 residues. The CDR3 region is CASSKQNEQFF. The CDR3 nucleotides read TGTGCCAGCAGTAAACAGAATGAGCAGTTCTTC.

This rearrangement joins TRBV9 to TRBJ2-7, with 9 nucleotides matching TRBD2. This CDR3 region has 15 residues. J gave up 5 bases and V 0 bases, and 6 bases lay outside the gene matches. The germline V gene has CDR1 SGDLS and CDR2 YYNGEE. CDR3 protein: CASSVAETSGDEQYF. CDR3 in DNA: TGTGCCAGCAGCGTAGCTGAGACTAGCGGCGACGAGCAGTACTTC.

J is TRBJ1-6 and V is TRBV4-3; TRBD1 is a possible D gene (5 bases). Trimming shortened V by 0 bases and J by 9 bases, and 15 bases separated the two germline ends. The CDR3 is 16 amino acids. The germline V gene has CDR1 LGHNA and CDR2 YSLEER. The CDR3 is CASSQEPPAGISPLHF. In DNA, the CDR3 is TGCGCCAGCAGCCAAGAGCCCCCGGCAGGGATTTCACCCCTCCACTTT.

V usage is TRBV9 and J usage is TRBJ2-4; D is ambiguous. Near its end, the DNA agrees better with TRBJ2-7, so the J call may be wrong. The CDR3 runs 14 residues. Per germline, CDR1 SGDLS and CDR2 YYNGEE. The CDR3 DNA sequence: TGTGCCAGCAGCGTAGACGGATTCACCTACGAGCAGTACTTC. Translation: CASSVDGFTYEQYF.

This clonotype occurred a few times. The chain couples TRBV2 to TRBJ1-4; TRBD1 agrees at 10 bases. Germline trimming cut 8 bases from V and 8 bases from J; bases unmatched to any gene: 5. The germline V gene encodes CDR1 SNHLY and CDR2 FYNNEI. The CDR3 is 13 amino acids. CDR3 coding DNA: TGTGCCAGCGACAGGGGGCAACAAGAAAAACTGTTTTTT. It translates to CASDRGQQEKLFF. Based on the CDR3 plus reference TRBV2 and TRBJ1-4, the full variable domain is EPEVTQTPSHQVTQMGQEVILRCVPISNHLYFYWYRQILGQKVEFLVSFYNNEISEKSEIFDDQFSVERPDGSNFTLKIRSTKLEDSAMYFCASDRGQQEKLFFGSGTQLSVL.

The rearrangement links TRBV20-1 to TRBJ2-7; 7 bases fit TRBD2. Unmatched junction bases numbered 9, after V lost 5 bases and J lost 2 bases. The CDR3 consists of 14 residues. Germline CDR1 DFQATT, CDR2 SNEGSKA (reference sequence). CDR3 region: CSASRLAATYEQYF. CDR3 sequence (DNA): TGCAGTGCTTCTCGACTAGCAGCCACCTACGAGCAGTACTTC.

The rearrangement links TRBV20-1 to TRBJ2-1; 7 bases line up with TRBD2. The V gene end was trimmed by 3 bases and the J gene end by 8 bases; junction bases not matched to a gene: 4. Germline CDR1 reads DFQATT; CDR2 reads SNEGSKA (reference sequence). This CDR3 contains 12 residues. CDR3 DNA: TGCAGTGCTAGGGGAACTAGCGATGAGCAGTTCTTC. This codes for CSARGTSDEQFF.

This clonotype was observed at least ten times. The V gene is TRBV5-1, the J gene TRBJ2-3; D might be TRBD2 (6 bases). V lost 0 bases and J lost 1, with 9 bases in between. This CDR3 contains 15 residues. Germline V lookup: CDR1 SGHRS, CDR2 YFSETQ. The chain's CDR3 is CASSLAAGRTDTQYF. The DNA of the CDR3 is TGCGCCAGCAGCTTGGCCGCGGGGCGCACAGATACGCAGTATTTT.

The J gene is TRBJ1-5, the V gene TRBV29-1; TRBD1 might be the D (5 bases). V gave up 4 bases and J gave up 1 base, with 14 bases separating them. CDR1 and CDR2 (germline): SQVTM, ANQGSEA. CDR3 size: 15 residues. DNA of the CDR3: TGCAGCGTTGTCGAGGGGAGGCAAAGCAATCAGCCCCAGCATTTT. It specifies CSVVEGRQSNQPQHF.

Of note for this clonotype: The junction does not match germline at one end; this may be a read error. CDR3 loop: CASSAGDGLYGYIF. The CDR3 nucleotides are TGTGCCAGCAGCGCCGGAGACGGGCTCTATGGCTACATCTTC. J is TRBJ1-2 and V is TRBV9, with D hard to call. The germline V gene encodes CDR1 SGDLS and CDR2 YYNGEE. CDR3 length: 14 residues.

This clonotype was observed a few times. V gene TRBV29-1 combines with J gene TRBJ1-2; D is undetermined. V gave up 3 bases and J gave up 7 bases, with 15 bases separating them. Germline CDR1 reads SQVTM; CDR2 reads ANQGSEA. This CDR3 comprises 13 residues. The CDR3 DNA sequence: TGCAGCGTTGACCCCGGCAGCGTCCCTGGCTACACCTTC. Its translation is CSVDPGSVPGYTF.

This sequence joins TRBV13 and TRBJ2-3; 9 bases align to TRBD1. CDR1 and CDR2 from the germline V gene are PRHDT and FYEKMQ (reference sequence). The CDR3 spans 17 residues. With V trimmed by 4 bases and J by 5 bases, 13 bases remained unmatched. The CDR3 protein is CASSSAPGQGIRDTQYF. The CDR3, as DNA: TGTGCCAGCAGCTCAGCGCCGGGACAGGGTATTAGAGATACGCAGTATTTT.

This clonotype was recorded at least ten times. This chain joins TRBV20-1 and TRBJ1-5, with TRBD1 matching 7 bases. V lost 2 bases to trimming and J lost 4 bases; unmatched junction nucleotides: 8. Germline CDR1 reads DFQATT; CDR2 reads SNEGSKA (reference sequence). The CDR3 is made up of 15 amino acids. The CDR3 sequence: CSARLDRAPNQPQHF. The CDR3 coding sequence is TGCAGTGCTAGACTCGACAGGGCTCCAAATCAGCCCCAGCATTTT.

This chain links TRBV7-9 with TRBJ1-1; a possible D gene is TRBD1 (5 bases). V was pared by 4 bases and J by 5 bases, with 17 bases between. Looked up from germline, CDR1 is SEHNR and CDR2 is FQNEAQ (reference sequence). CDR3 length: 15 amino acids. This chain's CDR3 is CASSSWGRVTTEAFF. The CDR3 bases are TGTGCCAGCAGCTCCTGGGGCAGGGTGACTACTGAAGCTTTCTTT.

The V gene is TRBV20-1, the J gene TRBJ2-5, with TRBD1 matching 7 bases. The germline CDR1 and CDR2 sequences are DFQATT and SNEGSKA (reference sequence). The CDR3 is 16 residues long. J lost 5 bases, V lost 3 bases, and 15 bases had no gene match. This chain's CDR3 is CSARDRPPKNEETQYF. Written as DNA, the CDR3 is TGCAGTGCTAGGGACAGGCCACCCAAAAACGAGGAGACCCAGTACTTC.

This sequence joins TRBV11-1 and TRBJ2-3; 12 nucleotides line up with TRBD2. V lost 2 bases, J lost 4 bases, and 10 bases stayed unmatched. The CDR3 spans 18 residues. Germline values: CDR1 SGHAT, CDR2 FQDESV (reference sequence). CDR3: CASSLPASGGAVPDTQYF. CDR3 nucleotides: TGTGCCAGCAGCTTACCGGCTAGCGGGGGGGCCGTCCCAGATACGCAGTATTTT.